These 21 T cell receptor beta chains share one sample of origin, sequenced in a study of CD8+CD57+ T cells in acquired aplastic anemia. It was genomic DNA that served as the template for profiling TCR beta VDJ and CDR3. TCRdb passed the reads through MiXCR, listing each CDR3 protein once. The sample includes roughly 93,000 distinct CDR3 sequences, around two thirds seen only once; the top ten take over 55%. Patients picked for sequencing had shown CD8+CD57+ cell expansion detected by flow cytometry. The sequencing input was sorted CD4+, CD8+, or CD8+CD57+ T cells (not recorded which) from PBMCs. The receptors originated from a human donor with aplastic anemia.

The chain carries TRBV7-2 and TRBJ1-5, with a weak D call TRBD1 (6 bases). V gave up 5 bases and J gave up 2 bases, with 16 bases separating them. Germline V CDR1 and CDR2: SGHTA, FQGNSA. This CDR3 has 16 residues. The CDR3 region has the DNA TGTGCCAGCAGCCTTCGGGGGCCACGGGGCAATCAGCCCCAGCATTTT. Its protein product is CASSLRGPRGNQPQHF.

This clonotype has only one observation. The J gene is TRBJ2-2, the V gene TRBV19; D call uncertain. The CDR3 consists of 14 residues. V gave up 3 bases and J gave up 0 bases, with 5 bases separating them. Germline CDR1 is LNHDA and CDR2 is SQIVND (reference sequence). The CDR3 nucleotides are TGTGCCAGTAGTATCTTGCCGAACACCGGGGAGCTGTTTTTT. This translates into CASSILPNTGELFF.

The rearrangement joins TRBV20-1 to TRBJ2-1; D may be TRBD1 (6 bases). The CDR3 contains 14 residues. V gave up 3 bases and J gave up 9 bases, with 18 bases separating them. Germline V gene data show CDR1 as DFQATT and CDR2 as SNEGSKA (reference sequence). Here the CDR3 reads CSASASGDYVEQFF. The DNA of the CDR3 is TGCAGTGCTAGTGCGTCAGGGGATTATGTTGAGCAGTTCTTC.

The V gene is TRBV24-1, the J gene TRBJ2-2; the D call may be TRBD1 or TRBD2 (5 bases each). This CDR3 spans 17 amino acids. Germline CDR1 and CDR2: KGHDR and SFDVKD. V was clipped by 5 bases and J by 5 bases, with 20 bases between them. The CDR3 protein is CATSGSTGQLGTGELFF. CDR3 nucleotides: TGTGCCACCAGTGGGAGTACGGGGCAGCTTGGGACCGGGGAGCTGTTTTTT.

The gene calls are TRBV15 and TRBJ1-2; D gene uncertain. CDR1 is LNHNV and CDR2 is YYDKDF in the germline V gene (reference sequence). The length of the CDR3 is 15 residues. V lost 3 bases to trimming and J lost 0 bases, with 11 bases between them. The CDR3 loop is CATSSPAIANYGYTF. The DNA of the CDR3 is TGTGCCACCAGCAGCCCGGCAATAGCTAACTATGGCTACACCTTC.

The gene calls are TRBV5-6 and TRBJ2-7; D is possibly TRBD1 (5 bases). Germline lookup yields CDR1 SGHDT and CDR2 YYEEEE. The V end lost 4 bases, the J end lost 2 bases, and 13 bases lay between the germline ends. CDR3 length: 14 residues. The CDR3 region is CASSPWTRTYEQYF. The CDR3 DNA sequence: TGTGCCAGCAGCCCCTGGACACGAACCTACGAGCAGTACTTC.

The genes are TRBV25-1 and TRBJ1-3; the D gene is possibly TRBD1 (5 bases). The CDR3 is 14 residues long. Trimming took off 1 base at V and 11 bases at J, with 15 bases between the two ends. From germline, CDR1 is MGHDK and CDR2 SYGVNS. The CDR3 DNA follows: TGTGCCAGCAGTGAATGGGGGACCGGTATCGCCATATATTTT. Its protein is CASSEWGTGIAIYF. Variable domain in full (rest from reference TRBV25-1 and TRBJ1-3): EADIYQTPRYLVIGTGKKITLECSQTMGHDKMYWYQQDPGMELHLIHYSYGVNSTEKGDLSSESTVSRIRTEHFPLTLESARPSHTSQYLCASSEWGTGIAIYFGEGSWLTVV.

V usage is TRBV19 and J usage is TRBJ1-1, with D perhaps matching TRBD1 (5 bases). The V end was cut by 3 bases, the J end by 1 base, with 6 bases between. Germline assignment: CDR1 LNHDA and CDR2 SQIVND (reference sequence). The CDR3 sequence is 13 residues long. Here the CDR3 reads CASSMGRNTEAFF. The CDR3 bases are TGTGCCAGTAGTATGGGACGGAACACTGAAGCTTTCTTT.

This chain links TRBV12-3 or TRBV12-4 with TRBJ1-1, with 12 bases lining up with TRBD1. V shed 6 bases and J 6 bases; nucleotides not matched to a gene: 8. The CDR3 is 15 residues long. The CDR3 protein is CASSHQGTGGSEAFF. The CDR3 DNA is TGTGCCAGCAGCCACCAGGGGACAGGGGGCTCTGAAGCTTTCTTT.

The chain employs TRBV19 and TRBJ1-1, with a possible D match to TRBD1 (5 bases). The germline V gene encodes CDR1 LNHDA and CDR2 SQIVND (reference sequence). This CDR3 has 14 amino acids. The V and J ends lost 7 bases and 3 bases respectively, with 15 bases between them. Here the CDR3 DNA reads TGTGCCAGTACCCATCAGGGCCGGGACACTGAAGCTTTCTTT. Residues: CASTHQGRDTEAFF.

This clonotype has at least ten counts. The chain employs TRBV7-3 and TRBJ2-1; D perhaps matches TRBD2 (6 bases). Germline-derived CDR1 and CDR2 are SGHTA and FQGTGA. V shed 5 bases and J shed 4 bases, with 9 bases lying between them. CDR3 length: 13 residues. CDR3 DNA sequence: TGTGCCAGCAGCATCGGGAGTTACAATGAGCAGTTCTTC. This translates into CASSIGSYNEQFF.

This clonotype came up once. The J gene is TRBJ1-5, the V gene TRBV29-1, with D possibly being TRBD1 (5 bases). V lost 4 bases and J lost 3, with 10 bases in between. The CDR3 totals 13 residues. Germline loops: CDR1 SQVTM, CDR2 ANQGSEA. In DNA form, the CDR3 reads TGCAGCGTTGCAGGAGGGACCAATCAGCCCCAGCATTTT. It specifies CSVAGGTNQPQHF.

This chain links TRBV7-9 with TRBJ1-4; D is perhaps TRBD1 (5 bases). There are 13 residues in the CDR3. CDR1 SEHNR and CDR2 FQNEAQ come from the germline V gene (reference sequence). Trimming took 7 bases from V and 8 from J, leaving 14 bases between them. The CDR3 is CASNPPGDEKLFF. DNA for the CDR3: TGTGCCAGCAACCCCCCGGGGGACGAAAAACTGTTTTTT.

The rearrangement uses TRBV19 and TRBJ1-2, with D perhaps matching TRBD1 (5 bases). The CDR3 contains 15 residues. Germline-derived CDR1 and CDR2 are LNHDA and SQIVND (reference sequence). The V and J ends lost 3 bases and 6 bases respectively, with 17 bases between them. Here the CDR3 DNA reads TGTGCCAGTAGTATCGGTCACGGGGGTGGAGATGGCTACACCTTC. Amino acid sequence: CASSIGHGGGDGYTF.

The chain has TRBV12-3 or TRBV12-4 and TRBJ1-6; the match to TRBD1 covers 10 bases. This CDR3 comprises 14 residues. V lost 3 bases to trimming and J lost 11 bases; unmatched junction nucleotides: 4. CDR3 protein: CASSFRDRGAPLHF. The CDR3 nucleotides are TGTGCCAGCAGTTTTAGGGACAGGGGTGCACCCCTCCACTTT.

This clonotype appeared a few times. This chain links TRBV2 with TRBJ2-3; D may be TRBD1 (6 bases). V was cut by 4 bases and J by 0 bases, with 11 bases left in between. The CDR3 covers 15 residues. Looked up from germline, CDR1 is SNHLY and CDR2 is FYNNEI. DNA of the CDR3: TGTGCCAGCAGTGCAGGGACATCTAGCACAGATACGCAGTATTTT. Translating it yields CASSAGTSSTDTQYF.

This clonotype was detected ten times or more. The chain uses TRBV5-1 and TRBJ2-1, with 11 bases that match TRBD2. From germline, CDR1 is SGHRS and CDR2 YFSETQ. The length of the CDR3 is 15 residues. V trimming: 3 bases; J trimming: 6 bases; junction bases outside the gene matches: 5. The DNA of the CDR3 is TGCGCCAGCAGCTCTTTAGCGGGGGGGCGCAATGAGCAGTTCTTC. Encoded protein: CASSSLAGGRNEQFF.

This clonotype was observed once. The rearrangement uses TRBV7-9 and TRBJ2-5; D gene unclear. The CDR3 loop spans 14 amino acids. CDR1 SEHNR and CDR2 FQNEAQ come from the germline V gene (reference sequence). V was clipped by 3 bases and J by 2 bases, with 10 bases between them. The CDR3 DNA is TGTGCCAGCAGCTTGAGTTCTATACAAGAGACCCAGTACTTC. As protein: CASSLSSIQETQYF.

The CDR3: CASSQALDTRNTIYF. The CDR3 DNA reads TGTGCCAGCAGCCAGGCACTGGACACCCGAAACACCATATATTTT. The chain links TRBV11-3 to TRBJ1-3; possible D gene TRBD1, 5 bases. Germline V gene data show CDR1 as SGHNT and CDR2 as YENEEA. Trimming shortened V by 5 bases and J by 5 bases, and 16 bases separated the two germline ends. The CDR3 extends over 15 amino acids.

The genes are TRBV11-3 and TRBJ1-1; 9 bases align to TRBD1. CDR1 SGHNT and CDR2 YENEEA come from the germline V gene. This CDR3 region has 15 residues. V shed 1 base, J shed 4 bases, and the junction held 4 bases outside the gene matches. The CDR3 loop is CASSLGQQGATEAFF. DNA of the CDR3: TGTGCCAGCAGCTTAGGCCAACAGGGGGCCACTGAAGCTTTCTTT.

CDR3 amino acids: CSCLGDGDSEAFF. CDR3 sequence (DNA): TGCAGCTGTTTGGGGGATGGGGACAGTGAAGCTTTCTTT. The chain recombines TRBV29-1 with TRBJ1-1, with TRBD1 matching over 7 bases. This CDR3 contains 13 residues. V shed 8 bases and J 7 bases; nucleotides not matched to a gene: 13. Germline V gives CDR1 SQVTM, CDR2 ANQGSEA.